This TCR beta chain was captured in a study of blood T cell repertoires in COVID-19. The overall study: Collection of acute and convalescent COVID-19 samples took place in the United States, Italy and Spain.

This CDR3 has 13 amino acids. CDR1 is MDHEN and CDR2 is SYDVKM in the germline V gene. V was trimmed by 11 bases and J by 2 bases, leaving 12 bases between them. Only in-frame clones appear in the TCRdb table, and some are missing; sequencing was by immunoSEQ multiplex PCR. The sample shows fewer than 80,000 clones, 78% of them seen only once. This rearrangement joins TRBV28 to TRBJ2-2, with D possibly being TRBD1 (5 bases). The sequenced sample was peripheral blood. The source of this sequence is a man between 60 and 75 years old with COVID-19, enrolled during active disease. For the CDR3, the DNA is TGTGCCGCGAGACAGCCAAACACCGGGGAGCTGTTTTTT. Translating gives CAARQPNTGELFF.